Listed here are 10 T cell receptor beta chains from one sample, sequenced in a study of long-term antiretroviral therapy in people with HIV. The run of the v3.0 immunoSEQ assay was at survey level. Measured with immunoSEQ multiplex PCR; TCRdb has only the in-frame clones, and not every one. The table lists about 48,000 clones, roughly four fifths of them singletons, with 2.5% to 3.5% in the top ten. Here the sequenced sample was unsorted PBMCs, taken 0.8 years after starting antiretroviral therapy. These receptor sequences come from a young woman with HIV.

The chain combines TRBV5-1 with TRBJ1-1, with D possibly matching TRBD1 (6 bases). The CDR3 is 15 residues long. The V end was cut by 3 bases, the J end by 0 bases, with 12 bases between. Per the germline V gene, CDR1 is SGHRS and CDR2 is YFSETQ. The CDR3 here is CASSSTGPMNTEAFF. For the CDR3, the DNA is TGCGCCAGCAGCTCGACAGGACCGATGAACACTGAAGCTTTCTTT.

V gene TRBV6-5 combines with J gene TRBJ2-7; the D is unclear. V was cut by 2 bases and J by 5 bases, with 10 bases left in between. The CDR3 length is 13 residues. Germline V gives CDR1 MNHEY, CDR2 SVGAGI. The CDR3 sequence is CASSYRLSNEQYF. Here the CDR3 DNA reads TGTGCCAGCAGTTACCGGCTATCCAACGAGCAGTACTTC.

The chain combines TRBV7-9 with TRBJ2-1, with 9 bases that match TRBD2. The CDR3 runs to 15 residues. The germline V gene has CDR1 SEHNR and CDR2 FQNEAQ (reference sequence). After removal of 4 bases from V and 10 bases from J, the junction contained 11 bases not matched to a gene. The CDR3: CASSWEGGRALEQFF. CDR3 bases: TGTGCCAGCAGCTGGGAGGGCGGGAGGGCCCTCGAGCAGTTCTTC. Filled out from reference TRBV7-9 and TRBJ2-1, the complete variable domain reads DTGVSQNPRHKITKRGQNVTFRCDPISEHNRLYWYRQTLGQGPEFLTYFQNEAQLEKSRLLSDRFSAERPKGSFSTLEIQRTEQGDSAMYLCASSWEGGRALEQFFGPGTRLTVL.

This chain links TRBV19 with TRBJ2-3; D might be TRBD1 (6 bases). V lost 3 bases to trimming and J lost 4 bases, with 14 bases between them. This CDR3 has 15 amino acids. Germline CDR1 is LNHDA and CDR2 is SQIVND (reference sequence). CDR3 bases: TGTGCCAGTAGTATCGCAGGGGCTGGGGCAGATACGCAGTATTTT. Translated, it gives CASSIAGAGADTQYF.

CDR3 DNA sequence: TGTGCCAGTAGTATGGACCCGGGACAGGGGGCGAGGTACTATGGCTACACCTTC. Encoded protein: CASSMDPGQGARYYGYTF. The chain couples TRBV19 to TRBJ1-2; 12 nucleotides agree with TRBD1. This CDR3 is built from 18 residues. From germline, CDR1 is LNHDA and CDR2 SQIVND (reference sequence). The ends lost 3 bases at V and 3 bases at J; junction bases unmatched: 11.

V usage is TRBV27 and J usage is TRBJ1-5, with TRBD1 identical over 7 bases. Unmatched junction bases numbered 3, after V lost 3 bases and J lost 7 bases. This CDR3 has 13 amino acids. Per the germline V gene, CDR1 is MNHEY and CDR2 is SMNVEV (reference sequence). The CDR3 DNA reads TGTGCCAGCAGTTTTTCCAGGGGGCAGCCCCAGCATTTT. It specifies CASSFSRGQPQHF.

The chain carries TRBV5-4 and TRBJ2-2, with D possibly TRBD1 on 6 matching bases. The V and J ends lost 5 bases and 4 bases respectively, with 15 bases between them. Germline CDR1 SGHNT, CDR2 YYREEE (reference sequence). The CDR3 is 15 residues long. In DNA form, the CDR3 reads TGTGCCAGCAGACCCCCAGGGGACCCCACCGGGGAGCTGTTTTTT. This codes for CASRPPGDPTGELFF.

The chain combines TRBV29-1 with TRBJ1-3; 8 bases match TRBD1. V gave up 7 bases and J gave up 4 bases; unmatched junction bases: 3. The CDR3 sequence is 12 residues long. Germline V gene lookup returns CDR1 SQVTM and CDR2 ANQGSEA. The CDR3 protein is CSARTGGNTIYF. The DNA of the CDR3 is TGCAGCGCAAGGACAGGGGGAAACACCATATATTTT.

The rearrangement joins TRBV11-2 to TRBJ1-4, with 7 bases fitting TRBD1. The junction had 4 bases not matched to a gene; V was cut back by 4 bases and J by 8 bases. The CDR3 covers 13 residues. Germline lookup yields CDR1 SGHAT and CDR2 FQNNGV. The CDR3 nucleotides read TGTGCCAGCAGCTGGGGGACAGCAGAAAAACTGTTTTTT. Its translation: CASSWGTAEKLFF.

The chain recombines TRBV6-6 with TRBJ2-7; D remains unclear. From germline, CDR1 is MNHNY and CDR2 SVGAGI (reference sequence). The length of the CDR3 is 14 residues. Trimming pared 0 bases from V and 0 bases from J, leaving 6 bases between. As DNA, the CDR3 is TGTGCCAGCAGTTACTCTAGGAGCTCCTACGAGCAGTACTTC. Translating gives CASSYSRSSYEQYF.